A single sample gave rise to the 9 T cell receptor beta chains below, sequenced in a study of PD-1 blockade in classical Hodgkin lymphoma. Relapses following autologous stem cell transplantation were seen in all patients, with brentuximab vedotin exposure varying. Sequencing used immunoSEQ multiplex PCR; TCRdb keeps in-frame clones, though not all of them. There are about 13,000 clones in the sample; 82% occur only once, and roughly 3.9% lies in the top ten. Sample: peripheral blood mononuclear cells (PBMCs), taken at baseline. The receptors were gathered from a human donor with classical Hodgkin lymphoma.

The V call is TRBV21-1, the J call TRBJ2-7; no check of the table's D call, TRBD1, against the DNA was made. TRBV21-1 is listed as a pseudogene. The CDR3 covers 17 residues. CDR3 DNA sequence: TGTGCCAGCAGCAAAGGACGGTGTAAGGGACAGTCCTACGAGCAGTACTTC. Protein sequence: CASSKGRCKGQSYEQYF.

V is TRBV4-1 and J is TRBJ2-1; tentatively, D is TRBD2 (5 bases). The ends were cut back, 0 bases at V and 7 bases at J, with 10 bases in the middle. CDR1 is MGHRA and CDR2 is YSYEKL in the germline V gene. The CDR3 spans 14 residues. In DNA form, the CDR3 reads TGCGCCAGCAGCCAAGAAGCGGTAGTTAATGAGCAGTTCTTC. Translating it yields CASSQEAVVNEQFF.

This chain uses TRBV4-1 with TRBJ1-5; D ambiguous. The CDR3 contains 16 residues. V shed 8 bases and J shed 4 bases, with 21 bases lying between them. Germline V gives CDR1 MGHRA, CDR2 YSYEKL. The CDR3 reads CASPSGPTETNQPQHF. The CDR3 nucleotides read TGCGCCAGCCCCAGCGGACCCACCGAAACAAATCAGCCCCAGCATTTT.

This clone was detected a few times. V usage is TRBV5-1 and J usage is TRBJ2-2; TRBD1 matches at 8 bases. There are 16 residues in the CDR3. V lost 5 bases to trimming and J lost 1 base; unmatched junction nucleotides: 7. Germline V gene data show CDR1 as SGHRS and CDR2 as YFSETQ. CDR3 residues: CASRRSGTGNTGELFF. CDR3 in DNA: TGCGCCAGCAGACGTTCCGGGACAGGGAACACCGGGGAGCTGTTTTTT.

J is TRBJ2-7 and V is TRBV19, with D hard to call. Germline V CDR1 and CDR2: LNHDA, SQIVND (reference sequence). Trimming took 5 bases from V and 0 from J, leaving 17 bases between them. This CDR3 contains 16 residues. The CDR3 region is CASSPAGRMTSYEQYF. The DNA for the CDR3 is TGTGCCAGTAGTCCAGCAGGACGGATGACCTCCTACGAGCAGTACTTC.

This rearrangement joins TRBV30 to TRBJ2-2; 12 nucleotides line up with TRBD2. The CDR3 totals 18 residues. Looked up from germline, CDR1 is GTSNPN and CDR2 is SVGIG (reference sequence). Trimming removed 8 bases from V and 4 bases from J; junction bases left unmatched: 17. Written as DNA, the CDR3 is TGTGCCCTACGCAGAGTTGCACTAGCGGGAGGAGGCACCGGGGAGCTGTTTTTT. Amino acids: CALRRVALAGGGTGELFF.

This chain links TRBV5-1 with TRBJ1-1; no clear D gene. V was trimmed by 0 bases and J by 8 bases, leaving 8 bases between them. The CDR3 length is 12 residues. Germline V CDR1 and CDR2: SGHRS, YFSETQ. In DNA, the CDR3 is TGCGCCAGCAGCTTGGTAGGGTTCGAAGCTTTCTTT. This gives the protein CASSLVGFEAFF. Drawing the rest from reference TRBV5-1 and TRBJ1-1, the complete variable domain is KAGVTQTPRYLIKTRGQQVTLSCSPISGHRSVSWYQQTPGQGLQFLFEYFSETQRNKGNFPGRFSGRQFSNSRSEMNVSTLELGDSALYLCASSLVGFEAFFGQGTRLTVV.

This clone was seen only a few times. The CDR3 sequence is CASSPKRTERVWGAFF. The CDR3 DNA follows: TGTGCCAGCAGCCCGAAGAGGACGGAAAGGGTCTGGGGAGCTTTCTTT. V gene TRBV7-9 combines with J gene TRBJ1-1, with D unclear. With 5 bases removed from V and 10 bases from J, the gap between germline ends came to 26 bases. The CDR3 consists of 16 residues. The V gene's germline CDR1 is SEHNR and CDR2 FQNEAQ (reference sequence). The full variable domain, with the rest looked up from reference TRBV7-9 and TRBJ1-1, is DTGVSQNPRHKITKRGQNVTFRCDPISEHNRLYWYRQTLGQGPEFLTYFQNEAQLEKSRLLSDRFSAERPKGSFSTLEIQRTEQGDSAMYLCASSPKRTERVWGAFFGQGTRLTVV.

The CDR3, as DNA: TGCGCCAGCAGAGGGGGGGCCGCCTATTTT. Protein sequence: CASRGGAAYF. The chain joins TRBV5-1 to TRBJ2-3; weak D call: TRBD2 (7 bases). The CDR3 is 10 residues long. Germline CDR1 reads SGHRS; CDR2 reads YFSETQ. V was clipped by 5 bases and J by 15 bases, with 13 bases between them.